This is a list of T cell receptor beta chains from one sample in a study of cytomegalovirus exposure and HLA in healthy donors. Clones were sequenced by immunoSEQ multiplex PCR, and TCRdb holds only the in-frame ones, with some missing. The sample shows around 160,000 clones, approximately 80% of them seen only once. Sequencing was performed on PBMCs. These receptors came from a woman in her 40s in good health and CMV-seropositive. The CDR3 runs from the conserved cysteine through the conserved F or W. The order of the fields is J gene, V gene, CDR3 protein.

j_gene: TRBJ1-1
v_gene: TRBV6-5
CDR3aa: CASTPDGGDTEAFF

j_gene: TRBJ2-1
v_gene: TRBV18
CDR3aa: CASSPGQGEEQFF

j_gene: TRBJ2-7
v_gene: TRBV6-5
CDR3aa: CASHRSSYEQYF

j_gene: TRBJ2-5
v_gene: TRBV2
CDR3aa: CASSEQGRETQYF

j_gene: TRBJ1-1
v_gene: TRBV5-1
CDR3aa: CASRMTTGAANTEAFF

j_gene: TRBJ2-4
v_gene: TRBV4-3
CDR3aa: CASSQEGDGSDLAKNIQYF

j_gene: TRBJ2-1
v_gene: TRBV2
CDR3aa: CASSVQGNEQFF

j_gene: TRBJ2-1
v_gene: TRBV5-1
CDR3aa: CASSLEGTSRNEQFF

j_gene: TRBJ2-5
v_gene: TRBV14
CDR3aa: CASSMGLTSGETQYF

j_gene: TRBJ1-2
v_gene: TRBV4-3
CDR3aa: CASSQGADSEYGYTF

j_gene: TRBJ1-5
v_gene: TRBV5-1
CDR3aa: CASSVGQGAGQPQHF

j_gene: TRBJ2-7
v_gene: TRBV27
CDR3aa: CASSLGAGTPYEQYF

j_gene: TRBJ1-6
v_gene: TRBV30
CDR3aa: CAWRGQGNSPLHF

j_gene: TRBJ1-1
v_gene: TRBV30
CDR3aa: CAWMGQVNTEAFF

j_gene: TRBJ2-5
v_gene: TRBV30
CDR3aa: CAWSVLETQYF

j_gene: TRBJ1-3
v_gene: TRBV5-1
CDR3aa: CASSLVGSSGNTIYF